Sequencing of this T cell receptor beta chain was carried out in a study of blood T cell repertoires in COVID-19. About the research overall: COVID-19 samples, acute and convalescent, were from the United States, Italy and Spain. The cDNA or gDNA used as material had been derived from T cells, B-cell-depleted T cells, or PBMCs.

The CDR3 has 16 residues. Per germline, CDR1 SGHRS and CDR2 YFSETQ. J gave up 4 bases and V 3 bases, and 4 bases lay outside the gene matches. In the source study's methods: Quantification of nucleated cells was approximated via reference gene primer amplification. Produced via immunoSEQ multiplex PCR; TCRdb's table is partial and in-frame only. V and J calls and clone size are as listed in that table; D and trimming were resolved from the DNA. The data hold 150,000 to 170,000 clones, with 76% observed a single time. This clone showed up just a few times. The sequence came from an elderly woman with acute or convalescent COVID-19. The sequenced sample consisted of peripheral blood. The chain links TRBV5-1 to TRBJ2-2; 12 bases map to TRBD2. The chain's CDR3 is CASSYLAGGLTGELFF. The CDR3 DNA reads TGCGCCAGCAGCTACCTAGCGGGAGGGCTCACCGGGGAGCTGTTTTTT.